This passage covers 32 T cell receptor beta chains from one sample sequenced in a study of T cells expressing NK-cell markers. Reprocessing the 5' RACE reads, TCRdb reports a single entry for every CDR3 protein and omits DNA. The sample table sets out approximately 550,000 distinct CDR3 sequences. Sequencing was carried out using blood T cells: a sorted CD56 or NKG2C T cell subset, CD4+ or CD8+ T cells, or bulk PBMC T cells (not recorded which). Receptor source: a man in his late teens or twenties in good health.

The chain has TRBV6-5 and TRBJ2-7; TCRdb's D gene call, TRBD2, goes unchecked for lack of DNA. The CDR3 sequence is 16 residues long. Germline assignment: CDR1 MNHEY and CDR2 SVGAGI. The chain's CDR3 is CASSYLFSGRASEQYF.

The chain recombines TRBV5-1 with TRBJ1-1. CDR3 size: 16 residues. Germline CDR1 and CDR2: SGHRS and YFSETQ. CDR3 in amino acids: CASSLAVGNMNTEAFF.

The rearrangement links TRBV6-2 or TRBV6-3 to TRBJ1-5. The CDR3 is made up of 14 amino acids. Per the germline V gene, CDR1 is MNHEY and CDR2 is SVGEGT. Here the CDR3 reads CASSYGGSMGPQHF.

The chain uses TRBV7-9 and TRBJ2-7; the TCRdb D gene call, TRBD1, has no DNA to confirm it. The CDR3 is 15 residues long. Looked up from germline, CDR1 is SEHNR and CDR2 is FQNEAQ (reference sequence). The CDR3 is CASSIITGGGYEQYF.

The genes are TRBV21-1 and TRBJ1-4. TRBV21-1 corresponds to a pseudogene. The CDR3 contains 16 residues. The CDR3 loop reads CASSQRHGATNEKLFF.

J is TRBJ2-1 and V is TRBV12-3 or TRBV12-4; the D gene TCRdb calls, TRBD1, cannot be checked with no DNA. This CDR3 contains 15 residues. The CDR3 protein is CASSQKGPRYNEQFF.

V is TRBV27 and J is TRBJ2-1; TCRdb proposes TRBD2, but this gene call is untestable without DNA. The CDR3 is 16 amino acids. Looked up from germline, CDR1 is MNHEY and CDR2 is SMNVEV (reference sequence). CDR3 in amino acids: CASSLSAGGRNNEQFF.

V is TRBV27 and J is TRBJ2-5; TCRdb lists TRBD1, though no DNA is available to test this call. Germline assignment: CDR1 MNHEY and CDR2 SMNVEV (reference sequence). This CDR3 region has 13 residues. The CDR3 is CASSRDIIETQYF.

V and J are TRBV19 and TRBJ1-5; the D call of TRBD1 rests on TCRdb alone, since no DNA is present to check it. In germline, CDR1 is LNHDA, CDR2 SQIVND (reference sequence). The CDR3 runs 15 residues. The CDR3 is CASTDPGGQGQPQHF.

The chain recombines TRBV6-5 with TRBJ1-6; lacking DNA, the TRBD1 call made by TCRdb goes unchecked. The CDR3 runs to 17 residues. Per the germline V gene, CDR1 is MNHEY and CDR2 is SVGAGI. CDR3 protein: CASSYSSGGALNSPLHF.

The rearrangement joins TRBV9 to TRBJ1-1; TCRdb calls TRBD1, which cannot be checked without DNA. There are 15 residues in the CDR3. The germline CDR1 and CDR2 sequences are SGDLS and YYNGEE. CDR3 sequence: CASSRGGGRGTEAFF.

CDR3 residues: CASSSPGQKAFF. The genes are TRBV27 and TRBJ1-1; TCRdb calls TRBD1, which cannot be checked without DNA. The CDR3 contains 12 residues. Germline CDR1 MNHEY, CDR2 SMNVEV (reference sequence).

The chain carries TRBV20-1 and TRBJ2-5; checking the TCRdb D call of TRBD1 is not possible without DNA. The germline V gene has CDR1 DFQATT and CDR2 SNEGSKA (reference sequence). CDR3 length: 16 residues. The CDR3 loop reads CSAREFWAGSQETQYF.

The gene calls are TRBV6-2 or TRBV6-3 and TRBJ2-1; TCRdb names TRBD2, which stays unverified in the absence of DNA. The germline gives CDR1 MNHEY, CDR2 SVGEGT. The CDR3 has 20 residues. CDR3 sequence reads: CASSSPAGRALAISYNEQFF.

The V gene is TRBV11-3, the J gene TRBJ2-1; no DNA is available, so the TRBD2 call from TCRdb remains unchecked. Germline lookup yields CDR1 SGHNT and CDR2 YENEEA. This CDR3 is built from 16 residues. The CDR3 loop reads CAIRLAGGTKYNEQFF.

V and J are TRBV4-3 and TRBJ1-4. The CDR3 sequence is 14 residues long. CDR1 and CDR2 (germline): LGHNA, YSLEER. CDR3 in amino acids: CASSPVGGWEKLFF.

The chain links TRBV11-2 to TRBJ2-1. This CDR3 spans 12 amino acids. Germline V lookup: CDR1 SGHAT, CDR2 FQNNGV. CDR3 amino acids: CATEWGSNEQFF. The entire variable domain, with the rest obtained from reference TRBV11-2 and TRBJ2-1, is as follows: EAGVAQSPRYKIIEKRQSVAFWCNPISGHATLYWYQQILGQGPKLLIQFQNNGVVDDSQLPKDRFSAERLKGVDSTLKIQPAKLEDSAVYLCATEWGSNEQFFGPGTRLTVL.

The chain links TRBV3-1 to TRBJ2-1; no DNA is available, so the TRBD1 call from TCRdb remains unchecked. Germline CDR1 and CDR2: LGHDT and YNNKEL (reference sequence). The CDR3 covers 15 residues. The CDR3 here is CASSQDLGTDNEQFF.

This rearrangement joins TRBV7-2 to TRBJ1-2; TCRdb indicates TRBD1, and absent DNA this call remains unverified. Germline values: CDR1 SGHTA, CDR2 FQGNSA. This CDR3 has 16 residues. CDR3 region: CASSLVSQGQPYGYTF.

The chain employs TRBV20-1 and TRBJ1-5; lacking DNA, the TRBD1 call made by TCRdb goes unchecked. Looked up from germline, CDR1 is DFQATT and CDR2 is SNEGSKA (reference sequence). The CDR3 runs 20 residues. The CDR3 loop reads CNLTTYPRDRDISGNQPQHF.

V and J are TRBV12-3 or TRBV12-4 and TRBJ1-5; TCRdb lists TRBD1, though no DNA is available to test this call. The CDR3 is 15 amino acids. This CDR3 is CASTDSGQINQPQHF.

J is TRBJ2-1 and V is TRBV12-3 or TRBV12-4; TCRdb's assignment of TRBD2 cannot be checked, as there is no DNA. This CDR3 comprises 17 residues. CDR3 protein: CASSSPNSGRRFHEQFF.

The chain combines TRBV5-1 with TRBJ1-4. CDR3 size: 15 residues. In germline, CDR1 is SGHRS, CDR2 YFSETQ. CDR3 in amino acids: CASSASGTTNEKLFF.

The chain's CDR3 is CSVRPGAHTGELFF. The V call is TRBV29-1, the J call TRBJ2-2; without DNA, the TCRdb call of TRBD1 cannot be checked. The CDR3 has 14 residues. CDR1 SQVTM and CDR2 ANQGSEA come from the germline V gene.

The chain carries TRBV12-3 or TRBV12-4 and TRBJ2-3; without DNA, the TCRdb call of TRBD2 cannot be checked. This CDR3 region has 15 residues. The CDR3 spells CASKELAGSWDTQYF.

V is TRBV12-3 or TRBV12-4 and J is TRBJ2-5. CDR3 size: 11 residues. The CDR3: CASSTTQAQYF.

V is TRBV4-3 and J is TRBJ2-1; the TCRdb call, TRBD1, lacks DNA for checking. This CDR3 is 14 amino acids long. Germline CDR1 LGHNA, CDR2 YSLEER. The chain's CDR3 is CASSQMGASNEQFF.

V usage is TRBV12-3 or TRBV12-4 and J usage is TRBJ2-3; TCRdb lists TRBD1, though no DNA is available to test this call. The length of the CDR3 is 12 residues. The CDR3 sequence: CATQGNTDTQYF.

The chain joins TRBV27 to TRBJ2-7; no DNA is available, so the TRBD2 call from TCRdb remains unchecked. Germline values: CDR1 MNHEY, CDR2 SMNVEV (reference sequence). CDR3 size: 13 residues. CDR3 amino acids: CASTFRDTGKQYF.

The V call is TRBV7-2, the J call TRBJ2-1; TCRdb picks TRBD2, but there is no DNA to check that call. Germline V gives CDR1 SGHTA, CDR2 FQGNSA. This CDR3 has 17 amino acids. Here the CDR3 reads CASSLGQLAGAYNEQFF.

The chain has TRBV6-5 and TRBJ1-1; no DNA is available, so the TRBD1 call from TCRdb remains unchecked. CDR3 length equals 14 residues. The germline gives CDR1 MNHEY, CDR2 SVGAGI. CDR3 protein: CASSYSSGGTEAFF.

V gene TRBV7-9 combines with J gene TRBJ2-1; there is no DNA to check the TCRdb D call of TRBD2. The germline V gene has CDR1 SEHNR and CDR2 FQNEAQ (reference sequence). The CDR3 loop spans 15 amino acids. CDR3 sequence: CASSFPGTSEYQQFF.